The 5 T cell receptor beta chains in this list originate from one sample, sequenced in a study of blood T cell repertoires in COVID-19 (dated by TCRdb to about 2020). Receptors were amplified or captured by the immunoSEQ multiplex PCR assay. In its TCRdb copy, this immuneACCESS table keeps in-frame sequences only and misses some clones. Where compared with another copy, unresolved V genes explain less than half of these, and the others have no known cause. Across this sample there are fewer than 700,000 clones, with around 90% seen only once. The leading ten clones occupy around 8% of the sample. The specimen was peripheral blood. The receptors shown here come from a woman aged 50 to 60 with COVID-19, enrolled during active disease.

The rearrangement links TRBV18 to TRBJ2-7; 7 bases map to TRBD2. The CDR3 sequence is 13 residues long. Germline-derived CDR1 and CDR2 are KGHSH and LQKENI. J gave up 4 bases and V 3 bases, and 3 bases lay outside the gene matches. This CDR3 is CASSPGEGYEQYF. Here the CDR3 DNA reads TGTGCCAGCTCACCGGGGGAGGGGTACGAGCAGTACTTC.

This rearrangement joins TRBV28 to TRBJ1-5, with D tentatively TRBD1 (5 bases). The CDR3 runs to 16 residues. Trimming cost V 2 bases and J 2 bases, with 13 bases left between them. Germline V gene lookup returns CDR1 MDHEN and CDR2 SYDVKM. In DNA form, the CDR3 reads TGTGCCAGCAGTTTACTAGGCAGGGCGGGCAATCAGCCCCAGCATTTT. This codes for CASSLLGRAGNQPQHF.

The chain carries TRBV6-6 and TRBJ2-7; 12 nucleotides align to TRBD1. The CDR3 extends over 15 amino acids. The germline V gene has CDR1 MNHNY and CDR2 SVGAGI (reference sequence). The V and J ends lost 5 bases and 3 bases, in that order; junction bases with no gene match: 5. CDR3 region: CASSKGQGALYEQYF. For the CDR3, the DNA is TGTGCCAGCAGTAAGGGACAGGGGGCTCTCTACGAGCAGTACTTC.

To note about this clone: The junction does not match germline at one end; this may be a read error. J is TRBJ2-3 and V is TRBV18; TRBD2 aligns across 12 bases. CDR3 size: 15 residues. Germline CDR1 is KGHSH and CDR2 is LQKENI. The CDR3 DNA sequence: TGTACCAGCTCACGGACTAGCGGGGCTGGCGATACGCAGTATTTT. Translated: CTSSRTSGAGDTQYF.

The V gene is TRBV2, the J gene TRBJ2-4; 12 bases are shared with TRBD1. The CDR3 totals 12 residues. Unmatched junction bases numbered 3, after V lost 6 bases and J lost 12 bases. Germline CDR1 reads SNHLY; CDR2 reads FYNNEI. Written as DNA, the CDR3 is TGTGCCAGCAGGGGACAGGGGGCAAGTCAGTACTTC. It yields the protein CASRGQGASQYF.